This TCR beta chain emerged from a study of blood T cell repertoires in COVID-19. Across the whole study: Acute-phase and convalescent COVID-19 samples originated in the United States, Italy and Spain. T cells, B-cell-depleted T cells, or PBMCs supplied cDNA or gDNA.

The CDR3 covers 14 residues. Trimming left V 4 bases short and J 0 bases short, with 10 bases between. Per germline, CDR1 LNHDA and CDR2 SQIVND (reference sequence). Methods used by the authors: Cell counts per sample came from amplifying reference gene primers. Sequenced by immunoSEQ multiplex PCR; TCRdb stores in-frame clones only, minus some. That table furnishes V, J and clone size, whereas the DNA furnished D and trimming. The sample contains tens of thousands of clones, around 87% of which appear only once. Sequencing was carried out using peripheral blood. The TCR was taken from a human donor in a cohort sampled during active COVID-19. The genes are TRBV19 and TRBJ2-7; weak D call: TRBD2 (6 bases). The CDR3 coding sequence is TGTGCCAGTAGTACTAGCGCTAGCTCCTACGAGCAGTACTTC. Its translation is CASSTSASSYEQYF.